This T cell receptor beta chain was identified in a study of regulatory T cells in long-lasting Graves disease. To make TCR beta libraries, researchers used iRepertoire HTBI primers and Arm-PCR of CDR3 regions. MiXCR was run by TCRdb on the multiplex PCR reads, yielding one entry per CDR3 protein. The sample includes 650,000 to 850,000 distinct CDR3 sequences, 25% to 35% of them seen just once. This clonotype was observed a handful of times. The time point is: persistent/refractory GD, antithyroid drugs over 5 years with positive TRAb. Researchers made the TCR library from RNA that was extracted from PBMCs. This material consisted of peripheral blood mononuclear cells (PBMCs), taken when the disease was refractory, from a patient treated with antithyroid drugs. The clonotype originates from a female donor with Graves disease.

The CDR3 region has the DNA TGTGCCAGCCAGGGGAGTCCCCCTGAGGGCACTGAAGCTTTCTTT. Encoded protein: CASQGSPPEGTEAFF. This rearrangement joins TRBV6-1 to TRBJ1-1; D is possibly TRBD1 (6 bases). The V end was cut by 8 bases, the J end by 4 bases, with 20 bases between. The CDR3 has 15 amino acids. The germline gives CDR1 MNHNS, CDR2 SASEGT.